This T cell receptor beta chain is drawn from a study of vaccination effects on CD4 cells after COVID-19. About the research overall: With the ViraFEST assay, the study expanded antigen-specific CD4+ T cells using viral peptide pools, then sequenced them. General study points: Marked clonal contraction of both clone types appeared late after vaccination.

TCRdb's copy holds only in-frame clones and misses some; the assay was immunoSEQ multiplex PCR. The sample contains about 48,000 clones, 67% of which appear only once. Comment on this clone: Its antigen remains unknown.

When around 10 days of culture had elapsed, CD4+ T cells were isolated. Vaccinated recipients, who were negative for nucleocapsid antibodies, had no history of SARS-CoV-2 infection. The authors replaced half the medium with IL-2 medium on days 3 and 7. Germline V CDR1 and CDR2: SGHRS, YFSETQ. V was cut by 1 base and J by 2 bases, with 16 bases left in between. The CDR3 sequence is 16 residues long. The chain joins TRBV5-1 to TRBJ2-7; the D call may be TRBD1 or TRBD2 (6 bases each). The receptor comes from a human donor who received a COVID-19 vaccine. Sequencing used CD4+ T cells from PBMCs cultured without peptide, obtained before COVID-19 vaccination. The CDR3 DNA reads as TGCGCCAGCAGCTTGTTTTCGGAGGGGGTCCCCTACGAGCAGTACTTC. Encoded protein: CASSLFSEGVPYEQYF.